This passage covers 25 T cell receptor beta chains from one sample sequenced in a study of shared clonotypes between healthy human individuals. TCRdb's table, derived via immunoSEQ multiplex PCR, lists solely in-frame clones and lacks some. The table includes over 400,000 clones, over 70% detected once. Sample: PBMCs. The receptors derive from a middle-aged woman in good health. Some clones in this sample may be carry-over from other donors' samples.

CDR3 in amino acids: CAWGQGPPSGANVLTF. The CDR3 nucleotides read TGTGCCTGGGGTCAGGGGCCACCCTCTGGGGCCAACGTCCTGACTTTC. The chain employs TRBV30 and TRBJ2-6, with a possible D match to TRBD1 (6 bases). The CDR3 length is 16 residues. Trimming pared 5 bases from V and 0 bases from J, leaving 14 bases between. From germline, CDR1 is GTSNPN and CDR2 SVGIG (reference sequence).

V usage is TRBV5-4 and J usage is TRBJ2-3; no clear D gene. Looked up from germline, CDR1 is SGHNT and CDR2 is YYREEE (reference sequence). The CDR3 is made up of 13 amino acids. V was shortened by 4 bases and J by 0 bases, with 6 bases between the two germline ends. CDR3 in amino acids: CASSHVSTDTQYF. CDR3 coding DNA: TGTGCCAGCAGCCATGTGAGCACAGATACGCAGTATTTT.

The CDR3 DNA sequence: TGTGCCAGTACTGACAGAGCAACTAATGAAAAACTGTTTTTT. It is translated as CASTDRATNEKLFF. The rearrangement joins TRBV19 to TRBJ1-4; perhaps TRBD1 as D (5 bases). Germline lookup yields CDR1 LNHDA and CDR2 SQIVND (reference sequence). The CDR3 totals 14 residues. V was shortened by 7 bases and J by 0 bases, with 9 bases between the two germline ends.

Comments on this clone: This likely stems from a read error, as it lies one base from a far larger clone. This chain connects TRBV11-2 to TRBJ2-7; D gene uncertain. CDR1 is SGHAT, CDR2 FQNNGV, per germline. CDR3 length equals 13 residues. CDR3 DNA: TGTTCCAGCAGCCCCCGAATCGGGTACGAGCAGTACTTC. Amino acid sequence: CSSSPRIGYEQYF.

This clone was detected once. The chain couples TRBV7-9 to TRBJ2-3; 9 bases agree with TRBD1. J gave up 0 bases and V 5 bases, and 6 bases lay outside the gene matches. From germline, CDR1 is SEHNR and CDR2 FQNEAQ (reference sequence). The CDR3 covers 16 residues. CDR3 DNA: TGTGCCAGCAGCCCAACAGGGGGCTGGAGCACAGATACGCAGTATTTT. This encodes CASSPTGGWSTDTQYF. The whole variable domain, filled in from reference TRBV7-9 and TRBJ2-3, reads DTGVSQNPRHKITKRGQNVTFRCDPISEHNRLYWYRQTLGQGPEFLTYFQNEAQLEKSRLLSDRFSAERPKGSFSTLEIQRTEQGDSAMYLCASSPTGGWSTDTQYFGPGTRLTVL.

As DNA, the CDR3 is TGCGCCAGCAGCCAGCTGGGACGGGCCTACGAGCAGTACTTC. Translating it yields CASSQLGRAYEQYF. The chain couples TRBV4-1 to TRBJ2-7; either TRBD1 or TRBD2 may fit D (5 bases each). The germline V and J ends were trimmed by 3 bases and 2 bases, with 11 bases remaining between them. This CDR3 region has 14 residues. Germline loops: CDR1 MGHRA, CDR2 YSYEKL.

Turning to this clone: This is likely an artifact of a read error, given a far larger clone one base away. Distinct nucleotide sequences in the sample also encode this CDR3. The chain combines TRBV30 with TRBJ1-1, with unresolved D. CDR1 GTSNPN and CDR2 SVGIG come from the germline V gene (reference sequence). CDR3 length: 13 amino acids. The CDR3 loop is CAWEGNMNTEAFF. CDR3 nucleotide sequence: TGTGCCTGGGAGGGAAACATGAACACTGAAGCCTTCTTT. Full variable domain (missing parts from reference TRBV30 and TRBJ1-1): SQTIHQWPATLVQPVGSPLSLECTVEGTSNPNLYWYRQAAGRGLQLLFYSVGIGQISSEVPQNLSASRPQDRQFILSSKKLLLSDSGFYLCAWEGNMNTEAFFGQGTRLTVV.

The chain joins TRBV18 to TRBJ2-7, with 7 bases fitting TRBD1. The V gene end was trimmed by 2 bases and the J gene end by 2 bases; junction bases not matched to a gene: 3. Germline V CDR1 and CDR2: KGHSH, LQKENI. This CDR3 is built from 14 residues. The CDR3 region has the DNA TGTGCCAGCTCACCAACGGGACAGACCTACGAGCAGTACTTC. Translation gives CASSPTGQTYEQYF.

This clone was seen ten or more times. The same CDR3 is also encoded by other DNA sequences in this sample. This chain links TRBV6-6 with TRBJ2-7, with 8 bases matching TRBD2. CDR3 length equals 12 residues. Germline CDR1 is MNHNY and CDR2 is SVGAGI (reference sequence). J lost 6 bases, V lost 11 bases, and 9 bases had no gene match. CDR3 amino acids: CAASGRGLEQYF. The CDR3 nucleotides are TGTGCCGCCAGCGGGAGAGGCCTCGAGCAGTACTTC.

The chain carries TRBV7-6 and TRBJ1-4; D not resolved. Germline CDR1 is SGHVS and CDR2 is FNYEAQ. This CDR3 has 15 amino acids. Trimming pared 3 bases from V and 0 bases from J, leaving 8 bases between. The CDR3 here is CASSFQETTNEKLFF. The CDR3, as DNA: TGTGCCAGCAGCTTTCAAGAAACAACTAATGAAAAACTGTTTTTT. Full variable domain (remainder filled in from reference TRBV7-6 and TRBJ1-4): GAGVSQSPRYKVTKRGQDVALRCDPISGHVSLYWYRQALGQGPEFLTYFNYEAQQDKSGLPNDRFSAERPEGSISTLTIQRTEQRDSAMYRCASSFQETTNEKLFFGSGTQLSVL.

This clone was seen only once. Other nucleotide sequences from this sample produce the same CDR3. The gene calls are TRBV7-8 and TRBJ2-7; D remains unclear. Deletions cut 5 bases from V and 2 bases from J, with 4 bases between. The germline gives CDR1 SGHVS, CDR2 FQNEAQ. This CDR3 contains 11 residues. For the CDR3, the DNA is TGTGCCAGCAGCCCTGCCTACGAGCAGTACTTC. It translates to CASSPAYEQYF.

This clone occurred a few times. The genes are TRBV7-8 and TRBJ2-1; D is undetermined. Trimming took off 5 bases at V and 4 bases at J, with 18 bases between the two ends. Germline CDR1 reads SGHVS; CDR2 reads FQNEAQ. The CDR3 covers 16 residues. The CDR3 DNA reads as TGTGCCAGCAGCCCACGTGGGCTAGATCTTTACAATGAGCAGTTCTTC. Protein sequence: CASSPRGLDLYNEQFF. The full variable domain, in which reference TRBV7-8 and TRBJ2-1 provide the parts outside the CDR3, is GAGVSQSPRYKVAKRGQDVALRCDPISGHVSLFWYQQALGQGPEFLTYFQNEAQLDKSGLPSDRFFAERPEGSVSTLKIQRTQQEDSAVYLCASSPRGLDLYNEQFFGPGTRLTVL.

Details on this clone: A much larger clonotype is one base distant, so this may be a read error. Distinct nucleotide sequences in the sample also encode this CDR3. The chain carries TRBV9 and TRBJ2-1; 10 positions agree with TRBD2. Germline CDR1 and CDR2: SGDLS and YYNGEE. The V and J ends lost 0 bases and 6 bases, in that order; junction bases with no gene match: 3. The CDR3 is made up of 15 amino acids. The CDR3 region has the DNA TGTGCCAGCAGCGTAGGGCTAGCGGGAGTCAATGAGCAGTTCTTC. Protein sequence: CASSVGLAGVNEQFF.

Concerning this clone: This probably arose from a read error, given a far larger clone one base away. This chain joins TRBV30 and TRBJ1-5; D is possibly TRBD1 (6 bases). The CDR3 has 13 residues. The V and J ends lost 2 bases and 8 bases respectively, with 13 bases between them. The V gene's germline CDR1 is GTSNPN and CDR2 SVGIG (reference sequence). The DNA for the CDR3 is TGTGCCTGGAGTAGGGGGAACGGGAAGCCCCAGCATTTT. It yields the protein CAWSRGNGKPQHF.

The chain joins TRBV19 to TRBJ2-1; TRBD1 or TRBD2 may be the D gene (5 bases each). The ends were cut back, 1 base at V and 8 bases at J, with 12 bases in the middle. CDR3 length: 14 residues. In germline, CDR1 is LNHDA, CDR2 SQIVND (reference sequence). The CDR3 DNA reads TGTGCCAGTAGTATAGTGGGGGTAGGGGATGAGCAGTTCTTC. Its translation: CASSIVGVGDEQFF.

Details on this clone: A read error is the likely source, as a far larger clone sits one nucleotide away. The sample contains more than one DNA sequence encoding this CDR3. V is TRBV11-2 and J is TRBJ2-7, with 9 bases that match TRBD1. The germline V gene encodes CDR1 SGHAT and CDR2 FQNNGV. The CDR3 contains 15 residues. CDR3 DNA sequence: TGCGCCAGCAGCCGCGGACAGGGGATGCCCTACGAGCAGTACTTC. Translating gives CASSRGQGMPYEQYF.

In this sample, this clone turned up once. The chain has TRBV5-6 and TRBJ1-3; the D gene is possibly TRBD1 (6 bases). This CDR3 spans 15 amino acids. Germline V gives CDR1 SGHDT, CDR2 YYEEEE. The V end was cut by 4 bases, the J end by 0 bases, with 11 bases between. The CDR3, as DNA: TGTGCCAGCAGCCGAGGACAGATCTCTGGAAACACCATATATTTT. It codes for CASSRGQISGNTIYF.

The rearrangement links TRBV27 to TRBJ2-5, with 8 nucleotides matching TRBD1. Germline V gene data show CDR1 as MNHEY and CDR2 as SMNVEV (reference sequence). Trimming at V came to 4 bases and at J to 4 bases, leaving 5 bases not matched to a gene. The CDR3 is made up of 14 amino acids. The CDR3 loop reads CASSSPGGVETQYF. CDR3 DNA: TGTGCCAGCAGTTCCCCAGGGGGCGTAGAGACCCAGTACTTC.

The chain joins TRBV28 to TRBJ2-5; TRBD2 agrees at 10 bases. V was pared by 3 bases and J by 2 bases, with 6 bases of the junction left unmatched. Germline loops: CDR1 MDHEN, CDR2 SYDVKM. CDR3 length: 16 amino acids. The CDR3 DNA follows: TGTGCCAGCAGTTTTAGCGGGAGGACGGATCAAGAGACCCAGTACTTC. The encoded protein is CASSFSGRTDQETQYF.

V usage is TRBV5-1 and J usage is TRBJ2-7; 8 nucleotides align to TRBD1. CDR1 and CDR2 from the germline V gene are SGHRS and YFSETQ. The V gene end was trimmed by 8 bases and the J gene end by 4 bases; junction bases not matched to a gene: 5. This CDR3 contains 12 residues. The CDR3 nucleotides read TGCGCCAGTCGGCAGGGGGCTTACGAGCAGTACTTC. Protein product: CASRQGAYEQYF.

This clone occurred once. This chain joins TRBV5-6 and TRBJ2-1, with 10 bases lining up with TRBD2. The germline CDR1 and CDR2 sequences are SGHDT and YYEEEE. This CDR3 is 15 amino acids long. Losses at the gene ends were 1 base for V and 9 bases for J; bases not matched to a gene: 7. The CDR3 sequence: CASSLNLAGVTEQFF. The CDR3 bases are TGTGCCAGCAGCTTGAATCTAGCGGGAGTGACTGAGCAGTTCTTC.

V usage is TRBV18 and J usage is TRBJ2-7, with 12 bases lining up with TRBD2. With 5 bases clipped from V and 0 bases from J, the junction kept 2 bases outside the gene matches. The CDR3 has 15 amino acids. Germline V gives CDR1 KGHSH, CDR2 LQKENI. The CDR3 nucleotides are TGTGCCAGCTCATCGACTAGCGGGAGCTCCTACGAGCAGTACTTC. It yields the protein CASSSTSGSSYEQYF.

The chain is built from TRBV6-6 and TRBJ1-5; 11 nucleotides match TRBD1. This CDR3 has 15 residues. The germline gives CDR1 MNHNY, CDR2 SVGAGI (reference sequence). The J segment lost 6 bases and the V segment lost 6 bases, leaving 7 bases of the junction unmatched. The CDR3 DNA sequence: TGTGCCAGCAGAACTGGACAGGGGGCCGGTCAGCCCCAGCATTTT. Its translation: CASRTGQGAGQPQHF.

V usage is TRBV30 and J usage is TRBJ2-5; TRBD2 agrees at 8 bases. The CDR3 runs 15 residues. The germline V gene has CDR1 GTSNPN and CDR2 SVGIG (reference sequence). The junction had 10 bases not matched to a gene; V was cut back by 3 bases and J by 4 bases. CDR3 sequence: CAWRARGGRLETQYF. The CDR3 bases are TGTGCCTGGAGGGCCCGGGGCGGGAGGTTAGAGACCCAGTACTTC.

Details on this clone: A single base is all that separates this from a far larger clone, so a read error is likely. Additional DNA sequences in this sample encode the identical CDR3. V usage is TRBV4-1 and J usage is TRBJ2-1; TRBD2 matches at 7 bases. The CDR3 is 13 amino acids. Trimming cost V 4 bases and J 12 bases; bases outside gene matches: 9. CDR1 is MGHRA and CDR2 is YSYEKL in the germline V gene. The CDR3 region has the DNA TGCGCCAGCAGCCCCTGGGAGGGTGCTCCGCAGTTCTTC. Translating it yields CASSPWEGAPQFF.